This TCR beta chain was documented in a study of cytomegalovirus exposure and HLA in healthy donors. Study information: Unique TCRs numbering about 85 million, obtained from HLA-typed donors, made up an early data release.

This clone was seen more than once but under ten times. Its antigen is unknown. The V end was cut by 4 bases, the J end by 0 bases, with 10 bases between. The germline V gene has CDR1 SGHVS and CDR2 FNYEAQ. CDR3 size: 16 residues. The study ran its PCR with 60 Vbeta and 13 Jbeta primers. Profiling relied on immunoSEQ multiplex PCR, and the TCRdb table lists in-frame clones only, not all of them. The sample yields 100,000 to 140,000 clones, about 80% seen once. The study's findings and limits: In an earlier analysis, about 90% or about 30%: the productive usage of most TCR beta V segments. An analysis that came later showed most CMV-associated TCR beta chains appearing HLA-restricted.

The sequenced material came from PBMCs. The V call is TRBV7-6, the J call TRBJ1-6; D call uncertain. The clonotype comes from a young man in good health and CMV-seropositive. CDR3 amino acids: CASSSYRSSYNSPLHF. In DNA form, the CDR3 reads TGTGCCAGCAGCTCTTACAGAAGCTCCTATAATTCACCCCTCCACTTT.